This T cell receptor (beta chain) was recorded in a study of T cells in tuberculosis. Cells were sorted from thawed PBMC rested overnight and stained with GMM-loaded CD1B tetramer, viability dye and anti-CD3. C32 glucose monomycolate from Rhodococcus equi was loaded onto the CD1B tetramers. TCR-alpha and TCR-beta chains were sequenced unpaired. Method: immunoSEQ multiplex PCR; TCRdb's copy keeps in-frame clones and lacks some. The sample lists tens of thousands of clones, under 95% seen once, with over 1.5% in the top ten. The V and J ends lost 0 bases and 3 bases respectively, with 10 bases between them. Looked up from germline, CDR1 is MGHDK and CDR2 is SYGVNS. The CDR3 is made up of 15 amino acids.

The origin of this receptor is an adult woman with latent tuberculosis. Sequencing was performed on CD1b-GMM tetramer-negative cells sorted from PBMCs. The chain has TRBV25-1 and TRBJ2-3, with a possible D match to TRBD1 (5 bases). Written as DNA, the CDR3 is TGTGCCAGCAGTGAATACGCGGACAAGACAGATACGCAGTATTTT. As protein: CASSEYADKTDTQYF.